This T cell receptor (beta chain) was documented in a study of T cell responses to AZD1222 COVID-19 vaccine. Libraries were prepared by immunoSEQ multiplex PCR; TCRdb keeps only in-frame clonotypes and omits some of them. The sample lists 150,000 to 200,000 clones; 88% were seen once. The study pooled second doses at about 4 or about 12 weeks. Germline lookup yields CDR1 MDHEN and CDR2 SYDVKM. The CDR3 spans 17 residues. Trimming at V came to 1 base and at J to 3 bases, leaving 8 bases not matched to a gene. The source material was peripheral blood, sampled 28 days after the second AZD1222 dose. This chain uses TRBV28 with TRBJ2-7; 11 bases line up with TRBD2. This clonotype originated in an adult who received the AZD1222 COVID-19 vaccine. CDR3 sequence reads: CASSLSLGLAGSYEQYF. The CDR3 nucleotides are TGTGCCAGCAGTTTATCGCTCGGACTAGCGGGCAGCTACGAGCAGTACTTC.